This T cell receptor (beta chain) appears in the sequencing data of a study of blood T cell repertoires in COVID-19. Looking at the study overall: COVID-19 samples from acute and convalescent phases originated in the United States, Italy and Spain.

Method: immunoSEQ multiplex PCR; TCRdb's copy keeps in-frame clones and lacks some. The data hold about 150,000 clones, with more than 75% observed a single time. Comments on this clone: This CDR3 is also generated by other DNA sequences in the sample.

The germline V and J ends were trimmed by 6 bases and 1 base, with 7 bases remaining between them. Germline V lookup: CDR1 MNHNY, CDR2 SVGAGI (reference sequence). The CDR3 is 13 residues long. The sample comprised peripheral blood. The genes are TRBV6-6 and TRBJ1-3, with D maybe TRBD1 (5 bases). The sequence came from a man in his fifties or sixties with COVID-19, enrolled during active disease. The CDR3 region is CASSQGSGNTIYF. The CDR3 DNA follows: TGTGCCAGCAGCCAGGGATCTGGAAACACCATATATTTT.